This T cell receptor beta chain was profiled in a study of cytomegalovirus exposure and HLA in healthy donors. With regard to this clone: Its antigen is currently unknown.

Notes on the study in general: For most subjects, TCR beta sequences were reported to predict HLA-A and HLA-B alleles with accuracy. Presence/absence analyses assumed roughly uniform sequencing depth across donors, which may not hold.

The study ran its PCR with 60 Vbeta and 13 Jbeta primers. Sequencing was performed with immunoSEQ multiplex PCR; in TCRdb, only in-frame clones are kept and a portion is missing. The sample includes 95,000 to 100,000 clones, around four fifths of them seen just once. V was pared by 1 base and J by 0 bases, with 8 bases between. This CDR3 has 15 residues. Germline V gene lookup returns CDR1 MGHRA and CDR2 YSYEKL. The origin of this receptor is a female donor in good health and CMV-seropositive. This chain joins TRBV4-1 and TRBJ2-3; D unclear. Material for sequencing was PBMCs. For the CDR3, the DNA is TGCGCCAGCAGCCAAGTAGGAGACAGCACAGATACGCAGTATTTT. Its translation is CASSQVGDSTDTQYF.